A selection of T cell receptor beta chains follows, all from one sample in a study of T cells in localized non-small cell lung cancer. Measured with immunoSEQ multiplex PCR; TCRdb has only the in-frame clones, and not every one. This sample has tens of thousands of clones; roughly 91% occur once, and the top ten carry 20% to 25%. The sequenced sample was peripheral blood, obtained before any cancer treatment. These receptors all stem from a woman aged 35 to 69 with stage I squamous cell lung carcinoma. The CDR3 runs from the conserved cysteine through the conserved F or W. D genes are given only for firm matches. Only some rows state a clone size, as once, few, many or a class for expanded clones.

TGCAGCGTTGTATTATGGAATGTCAGGGGGGGCACTGAAGCTTTCTTT CSVVLWNVRGGTEAFF TRBD1 TRBJ1-1 TRBV29-1 NA
TGTGCCAGCAGCTTTTCGCTACTGAACACTGAAGCTTTCTTT CASSFSLLNTEAFF NA TRBJ1-1 TRBV5-4 NA
TGTGCCAGCAGCTTGGGACAGGGTTCCGCAGATACGCAGTATTTT CASSLGQGSADTQYF TRBD1 TRBJ2-3 TRBV7-9 NA
TGTGCCAGCAGCTTGGCAGGAACGTTATACGAGCAGTACTTC CASSLAGTLYEQYF NA TRBJ2-7 TRBV5-6 NA
TGTGCCAGCAGCGTGCTAGCGGGGGACGGGGAGACCCAGTACTTC CASSVLAGDGETQYF TRBD2 TRBJ2-5 TRBV9 NA
TGTGCCAGCAGCTTGGGGAGGACGGATGGCTACACCTTC CASSLGRTDGYTF NA TRBJ1-2 TRBV5-4 NA
TGTGCCAGCAGCCGCGGACAGGGAGTGACTTACGAGCAGTACTTC CASSRGQGVTYEQYF TRBD1 TRBJ2-7 TRBV5-5 NA
TGTGCCAGCAGCCGCTGGAGGGAGATACAAGAGACCCAGTACTTC CASSRWREIQETQYF NA TRBJ2-5 TRBV5-6 NA
TGTGCCAGCAGCTTTCGCAGATACAATGAGCAGTTCTTC CASSFRRYNEQFF NA TRBJ2-1 TRBV7-8 NA
TGTGCCAGCCGACAACAGGGGGCTTGCAATCAGCCCCAGCATTTT CASRQQGACNQPQHF TRBD1 TRBJ1-5 TRBV6-4 NA
TGTGCCAGCAGTTTAGCGCAGGTCAATTCACCCCTCCACTTT CASSLAQVNSPLHF NA TRBJ1-6 TRBV27 NA
TGCGCCAGCAGCTTGAGAGCGGGGGGTAGAGGAGAGACCCAGTACTTC CASSLRAGGRGETQYF TRBD2 TRBJ2-5 TRBV5-1 NA
TGTGCCAGCAGCCCCGGCAGGATTAGCAATCAGCCCCAGCATTTT CASSPGRISNQPQHF NA TRBJ1-5 TRBV7-9 NA
TGTGCCAGCAGCCCGCGAGGGGTCTCGGCCGGGGAGCTGTTTTTT CASSPRGVSAGELFF NA TRBJ2-2 TRBV9 once
TGTGCCAGCAGTGTCGTGGGACAGGACTACGAGCAGTACTTC CASSVVGQDYEQYF TRBD1 TRBJ2-7 TRBV6-1 NA
TGTGCCAGCAGTTACTCCACAGGGGAGGGTGGCTACACCTTC CASSYSTGEGGYTF TRBD1 TRBJ1-2 TRBV6-5 NA
TGTGCCAGCAGCCGGGCCGACAGGGTTCATTCACCCCTCCACTTT CASSRADRVHSPLHF TRBD1 TRBJ1-6 TRBV14 NA
TGTGCCAGCAGTAAACAGGGGGCATTGGGCACTGAAGCTTTCTTT CASSKQGALGTEAFF TRBD1 TRBJ1-1 TRBV6-5 NA
TGCAGCGGCGGGGGCAATGAGCAGTTCTTC CSGGGNEQFF TRBD2 TRBJ2-1 TRBV29-1 NA
TGTGCCAGCTCACCCCTCAGAGAGGGGGGCTCACCCCTCCACTTT CASSPLREGGSPLHF NA TRBJ1-6 TRBV18 NA
TGTGCCAGCACCCTAGGAGGTTGGGGCTTCTCCTCCTACGAGCAGTACTTC CASTLGGWGFSSYEQYF NA TRBJ2-7 TRBV11-2 few
TGCGACCCCCAGTGGCCCCCCGGGGCCAACGTCCTGACTTTC CDPQWPPGANVLTF NA TRBJ2-6 TRBV29-1 medium-sized
TGCAGCGCTACGCGGTTAGGCGAAGGGCAATGGAACACTGAAGCTTTCTTT CSATRLGEGQWNTEAFF NA TRBJ1-1 TRBV29-1 NA
TGTGCCACCAGCAGGCAGGGAAGTAGGGAGACCCAGTACTTC CATSRQGSRETQYF NA TRBJ2-5 TRBV15 few
TGCGCCAGCAGCTTGGGACCGCTGGAAAAACTGTTTTTT CASSLGPLEKLFF NA TRBJ1-4 TRBV5-1 NA
TGTGCCAGCAGCGTAGGGGCCTACTCCTATAATTCACCCCTCCACTTT CASSVGAYSYNSPLHF NA TRBJ1-6 TRBV9 once
TGCGCCAGCAGTCGAAGGTCTGTCACAGATACGCAGTATTTT CASSRRSVTDTQYF NA TRBJ2-3 TRBV4-1 NA
TGTGCCAGCAGCCTACAGGGAATTCAGCCCCAGCATTTT CASSLQGIQPQHF NA TRBJ1-5 TRBV27 once
TGTGCCAGCAGCGTAGGCCGAGGGACGCTGGATGGCTACACCTTC CASSVGRGTLDGYTF NA TRBJ1-2 TRBV9 once
TGTGCCAGTTCGGACAGGGTGCAGTATGGCTACACCTTC CASSDRVQYGYTF TRBD1 TRBJ1-2 TRBV13 NA
TGCGCCAGCAGCCAAGATACGGGGGGCATAAGGGAGACCCAGTACTTC CASSQDTGGIRETQYF NA TRBJ2-5 TRBV4-1 NA
TGTGCCAGCAGTGATTCTAGCGTAACTACTGAAGCTTTCTTT CASSDSSVTTEAFF NA TRBJ1-1 TRBV25-1 NA
TGCGCCAGCAGCCAAGATCATCCAGTCAGCTCCTATAATTCACCCCTCCACTTT CASSQDHPVSSYNSPLHF NA TRBJ1-6 TRBV4-1 NA
TGTGCCAGCAGCTCCATCCTCCAGGGGGCCAACTATGGCTACACCTTC CASSSILQGANYGYTF TRBD1 TRBJ1-2 TRBV5-6 NA
TGTGCCAGCGCCCTTTACTCGAACACTGAAGCTTTCTTT CASALYSNTEAFF NA TRBJ1-1 TRBV25-1 NA
TGCGCCAGCAGCCCCCGCCTGGGCACGAACACCGGGGAGCTGTTTTTT CASSPRLGTNTGELFF NA TRBJ2-2 TRBV5-1 few
TGTGCCAGCAGTTACCCGGGAACCACTGAAGCTTTCTTT CASSYPGTTEAFF NA TRBJ1-1 TRBV6-5 NA
TGTGCCAGCTGCGAAGACAGGGGGAAGAACACTGAAGCTTTCTTT CASCEDRGKNTEAFF TRBD1 TRBJ1-1 TRBV2 NA
TGTGCCTGGAGTAGCCCGACAGTTAACTATGGCTACACCTTC CAWSSPTVNYGYTF NA TRBJ1-2 TRBV30 NA
TGTGCCAGCAGCTTGGAGGATTATAATTCACCCCTCCACTTT CASSLEDYNSPLHF NA TRBJ1-6 TRBV5-4 NA
TGTGCCAGTAGTATAGGGACAGGACAGCAGGATCAGCCCCAGCATTTT CASSIGTGQQDQPQHF TRBD1 TRBJ1-5 TRBV19 NA
TGTGCCAGCAGTAAGGAGACAGGAGCGTATGAGCAGTACTTC CASSKETGAYEQYF NA TRBJ2-7 TRBV25-1 few
TGTGCCAGTAAAAGGGGGGCGAACACTGAAGCTTTCTTT CASKRGANTEAFF NA TRBJ1-1 TRBV19 NA
TGTGCCAGTAGTATAGCGACGGGACGGGGCAATCAGCCCCAGCATTTT CASSIATGRGNQPQHF NA TRBJ1-5 TRBV19 NA
TGTGCCTGGACAAGTGACACTGAAGCTTTCTTT CAWTSDTEAFF NA TRBJ1-1 TRBV30 NA
TGCGCCAGCAGGGCGGGGGCCACTGAAGCTTTCTTT CASRAGATEAFF NA TRBJ1-1 TRBV5-1 NA
TGTGCCAGCAGCGTTAGCGGGGGGGCCGCGGAGACCCAGTACTTC CASSVSGGAAETQYF TRBD2 TRBJ2-5 TRBV9 NA
TGTGCCAGCAGCGAAATACAGGGGATGGGAGAAAAACTGTTTTTT CASSEIQGMGEKLFF TRBD1 TRBJ1-4 TRBV5-5 NA
TGCGCCAGCAGTGAACAGGGGTTAGGCTACACCTTC CASSEQGLGYTF TRBD1 TRBJ1-2 TRBV10-2 NA
TGTGCCAGCAGCCGGATGCAGGGGGCTAGCACAGATACGCAGTATTTT CASSRMQGASTDTQYF TRBD1 TRBJ2-3 TRBV5-8 once
TGTGCCAGCAGCTTTAGCGGGGGGTACCAAGAGACCCAGTACTTC CASSFSGGYQETQYF TRBD2 TRBJ2-5 TRBV7-9 once
TGTGCCAGCAGTGCAATTCTCAGGGGAGGGGACGAGCAGTACTTC CASSAILRGGDEQYF NA TRBJ2-7 TRBV2 NA
TGTGCCTGGAGGGGACAGAACATCTACTTCGGCACTGAAGCTTTCTTT CAWRGQNIYFGTEAFF TRBD1 TRBJ1-1 TRBV30 once
TGTGCCAGCAGCCAAAACCGCCTCTTACCCAATGAGCAGTTCTTC CASSQNRLLPNEQFF NA TRBJ2-1 TRBV4-2 NA
TGTGCCAGCAGCTCGTTGGGGGCCCAGCAGTACTTC CASSSLGAQQYF NA TRBJ2-7 TRBV7-9 NA